The present entry profiles one T cell receptor beta chain with its context. This sample stems from a study of CD8 T cells in Susac syndrome. The CDR3 contains 14 residues. Trimming took off 5 bases at V and 2 bases at J, with 12 bases between the two ends. Germline CDR1 reads MDHEN; CDR2 reads SYDVKM. Random hexamers served to reverse transcribe roughly 0.5 to 1 ug RNA. From the immunoSEQ multiplex PCR reads, TCRdb called clonotypes with MiXCR, one entry per CDR3 protein. The sample shows about 140,000 distinct CDR3 sequences, around 94% of them seen only once. Sequenced input: CD4+ T cells from PBMCs. This chain uses TRBV28 with TRBJ2-5, with D uncertain. The TCR comes from a human donor in good health. The CDR3 sequence: CASSTLYGQETQYF. CDR3 nucleotide sequence: TGTGCCAGCAGTACCCTCTATGGTCAAGAGACCCAGTACTTC.